The 8 T cell receptor beta chains in this list originate from one sample, sequenced in a study of CD8+ T cells in alopecia areata. Sequencing relied on a cDNA template that was reverse transcribed from extracted RNA. Here immunoSEQ multiplex PCR was the method, and the copy in TCRdb shows in-frame clones only, minus some. This table holds roughly 150,000 clones, around 47% found once. The source material was CD4+ T cells sorted from blood. These receptors were collected from a human donor with alopecia areata.

The chain employs TRBV7-9 and TRBJ2-1, with D uncertain. The CDR3 totals 18 residues. The germline gives CDR1 SEHNR, CDR2 FQNEAQ (reference sequence). V was clipped by 1 base and J by 3 bases, with 19 bases between them. CDR3 region: CASSLVVGVTSGYNEQFF. The CDR3 bases are TGTGCCAGCAGCTTAGTGGTCGGAGTAACCTCGGGCTACAATGAGCAGTTCTTC.

The count of this clone is one. The gene calls are TRBV5-1 and TRBJ2-3; no definite D call. This CDR3 spans 14 amino acids. Germline V CDR1 and CDR2: SGHRS, YFSETQ. The V and J ends lost 1 base and 2 bases respectively, with 8 bases between them. CDR3: CASSLQLHTDTQYF. The CDR3 DNA reads TGCGCCAGCAGCTTGCAGCTTCACACAGATACGCAGTATTTT.

This clone was observed a few times. The chain has TRBV29-1 and TRBJ1-4; the D is unclear. Per germline, CDR1 SQVTM and CDR2 ANQGSEA. V was pared by 3 bases and J by 7 bases, with 6 bases between. The CDR3 spans 11 residues. CDR3 nucleotides: TGCAGCGTTGATGTATCTGAAAAACTGTTTTTT. Translation: CSVDVSEKLFF.

This clone was recorded a few times. This chain joins TRBV28 and TRBJ2-7; D is ambiguous. CDR1 is MDHEN and CDR2 is SYDVKM in the germline V gene. The CDR3 extends over 14 amino acids. V lost 3 bases and J lost 6, with 15 bases in between. The CDR3 reads CASSFLLLWSEQYF. The CDR3 DNA reads as TGTGCCAGCAGTTTCCTTCTCCTTTGGAGCGAGCAGTACTTC.

V usage is TRBV7-9 and J usage is TRBJ2-5, with TRBD2 matching over 7 bases. The CDR3 runs to 17 residues. Germline CDR1 is SEHNR and CDR2 is FQNEAQ (reference sequence). Trimming took 0 bases from V and 5 from J; bases not matched to a gene: 12. The CDR3 here is CASSLAVGRGSLETQYF. The CDR3 DNA reads as TGTGCCAGCAGCTTAGCCGTTGGGCGGGGGTCTTTGGAGACCCAGTACTTC.

The V and J genes are TRBV30 and TRBJ2-5, with D possibly matching TRBD2 (5 bases). CDR3 length equals 12 residues. With 1 base removed from V and 4 bases from J, the gap between germline ends came to 7 bases. The germline CDR1 and CDR2 sequences are GTSNPN and SVGIG (reference sequence). CDR3: CAWSEAGETQYF. CDR3 nucleotide sequence: TGTGCCTGGAGTGAGGCGGGAGAGACCCAGTACTTC.

V and J are TRBV7-2 and TRBJ2-5; the D is unclear. The germline CDR1 and CDR2 sequences are SGHTA and FQGNSA. V shed 0 bases and J shed 2 bases, with 4 bases lying between them. There are 13 residues in the CDR3. CDR3 nucleotide sequence: TGTGCCAGCAGCTTAGCCAGACAAGAGACCCAGTACTTC. Translated, it gives CASSLARQETQYF.

V and J are TRBV30 and TRBJ2-4, with D maybe TRBD1 (5 bases). V dropped 5 bases and J dropped 1 base, with 6 bases sitting between them. This CDR3 is built from 12 residues. Germline V lookup: CDR1 GTSNPN, CDR2 SVGIG (reference sequence). CDR3 loop: CAWDSAKNIQYF. In DNA form, the CDR3 reads TGTGCCTGGGACAGCGCCAAAAACATTCAGTACTTC. Looking up the rest from reference TRBV30 and TRBJ2-4 gives the full variable domain: SQTIHQWPATLVQPVGSPLSLECTVEGTSNPNLYWYRQAAGRGLQLLFYSVGIGQISSEVPQNLSASRPQDRQFILSSKKLLLSDSGFYLCAWDSAKNIQYFGAGTRLSVL.